The T cell receptor (beta chain) under discussion was sequenced for a study of CD4 T cells in relation to SARS-CoV-2 and coronaviruses. Unexposed donor CD4+ T cells date from about 2011-2018, before the COVID-19 pandemic. The repertoire was sequenced with immunoSEQ multiplex PCR; TCRdb's copy has only in-frame clones and lacks some. The table has tens of thousands of clones, around 93% seen once. Trimming left V 5 bases short and J 5 bases short, with 10 bases between. The CDR3 is 13 residues long. The TCR originated in a human donor in good health. The rearrangement uses TRBV12-3 or TRBV12-4 and TRBJ1-3; tentatively, D is TRBD1 (5 bases). The sequenced material came from naive CD4+ T cells from PBMCs. As for subset: naive CD4+ T cells isolated by negative enrichment. The CDR3 protein is CASSGGVRNTIYF. For the CDR3, the DNA is TGTGCCAGCAGTGGGGGTGTCAGAAACACCATATATTTT.